The T cell receptor (beta chain) described here comes from a study of T cell responses to AZD1222 COVID-19 vaccine. The CDR3 sequence is 15 residues long. The V gene end was trimmed by 3 bases and the J gene end by 4 bases; junction bases not matched to a gene: 7. Germline CDR1 SGHRS, CDR2 YFSETQ. Here immunoSEQ multiplex PCR was the method, and the copy in TCRdb shows in-frame clones only, minus some. The sample has about 120,000 clones; just under 90% are singletons. The clonotype was recovered from an adult in good health. The sequenced sample was peripheral blood, obtained on day 0 of AZD1222 vaccination. The gene calls are TRBV5-1 and TRBJ2-1; 7 bases match TRBD2. CDR3 coding DNA: TGCGCCAGCAGCTCCGTAGCGGGCCTTTACAATGAGCAGTTCTTC. Translated: CASSSVAGLYNEQFF.